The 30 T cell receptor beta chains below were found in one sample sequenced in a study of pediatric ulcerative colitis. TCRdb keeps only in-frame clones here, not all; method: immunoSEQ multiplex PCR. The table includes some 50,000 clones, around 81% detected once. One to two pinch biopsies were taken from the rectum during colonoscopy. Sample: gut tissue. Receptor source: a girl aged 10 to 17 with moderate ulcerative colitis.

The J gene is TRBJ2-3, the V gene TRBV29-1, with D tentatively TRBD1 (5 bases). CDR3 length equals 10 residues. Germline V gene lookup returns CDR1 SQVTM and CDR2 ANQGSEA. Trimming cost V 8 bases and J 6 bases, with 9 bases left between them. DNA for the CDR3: TGCAGCTCAGGGTGGGATACGCAGTATTTT. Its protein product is CSSGWDTQYF.

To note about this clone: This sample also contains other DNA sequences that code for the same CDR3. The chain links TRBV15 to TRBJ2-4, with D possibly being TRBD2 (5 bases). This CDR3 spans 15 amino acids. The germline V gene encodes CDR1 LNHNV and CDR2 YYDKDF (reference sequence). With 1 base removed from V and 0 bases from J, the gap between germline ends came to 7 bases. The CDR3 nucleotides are TGTGCCACCAGCAGAGGAGGGTTAGCCAAAAACATTCAGTACTTC. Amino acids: CATSRGGLAKNIQYF.

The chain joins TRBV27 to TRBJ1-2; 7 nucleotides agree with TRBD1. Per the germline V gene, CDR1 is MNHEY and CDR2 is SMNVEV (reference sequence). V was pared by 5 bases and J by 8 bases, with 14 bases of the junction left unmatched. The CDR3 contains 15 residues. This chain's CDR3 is CASSQPRTGAGGYTF. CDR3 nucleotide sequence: TGTGCCAGCAGTCAACCTCGGACAGGAGCGGGAGGCTACACCTTC.

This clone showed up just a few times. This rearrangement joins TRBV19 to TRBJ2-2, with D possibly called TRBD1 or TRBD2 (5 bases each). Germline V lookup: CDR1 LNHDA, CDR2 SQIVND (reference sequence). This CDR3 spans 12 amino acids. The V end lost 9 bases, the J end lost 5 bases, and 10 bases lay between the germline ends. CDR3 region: CASRGVTGELFF. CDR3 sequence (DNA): TGTGCCAGCCGAGGGGTAACCGGGGAGCTGTTTTTT.

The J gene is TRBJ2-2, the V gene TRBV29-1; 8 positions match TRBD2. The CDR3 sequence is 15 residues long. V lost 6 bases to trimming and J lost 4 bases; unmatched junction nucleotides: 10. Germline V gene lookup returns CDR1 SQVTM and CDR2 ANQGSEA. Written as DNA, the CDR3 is TGCAGCGTCAAACCCGAAGCGGGGGCCACCGGGGAGCTGTTTTTT. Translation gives CSVKPEAGATGELFF.

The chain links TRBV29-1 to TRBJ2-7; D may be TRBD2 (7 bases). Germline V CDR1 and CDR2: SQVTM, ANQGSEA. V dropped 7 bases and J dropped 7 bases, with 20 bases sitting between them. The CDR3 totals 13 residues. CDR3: CSATSAGAGEQYF. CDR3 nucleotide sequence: TGCAGCGCGACAAGCGCGGGGGCGGGAGAGCAGTACTTC.

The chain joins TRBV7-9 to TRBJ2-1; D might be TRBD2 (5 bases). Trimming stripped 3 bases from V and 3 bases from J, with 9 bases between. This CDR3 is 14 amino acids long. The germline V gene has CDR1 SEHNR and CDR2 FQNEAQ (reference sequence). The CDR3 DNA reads TGTGCCAGCAGCTTTAGTACTAGCTACAATGAGCAGTTCTTC. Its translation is CASSFSTSYNEQFF.

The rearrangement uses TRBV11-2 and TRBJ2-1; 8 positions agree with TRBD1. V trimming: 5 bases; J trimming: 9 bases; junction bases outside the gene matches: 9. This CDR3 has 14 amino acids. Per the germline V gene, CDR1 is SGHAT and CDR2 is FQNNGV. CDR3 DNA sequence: TGTGCCAGCAGCCTTATCATGACAGGGGTTGAGCAGTTCTTC. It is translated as CASSLIMTGVEQFF. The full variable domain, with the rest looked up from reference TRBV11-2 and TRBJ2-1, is EAGVAQSPRYKIIEKRQSVAFWCNPISGHATLYWYQQILGQGPKLLIQFQNNGVVDDSQLPKDRFSAERLKGVDSTLKIQPAKLEDSAVYLCASSLIMTGVEQFFGPGTRLTVL.

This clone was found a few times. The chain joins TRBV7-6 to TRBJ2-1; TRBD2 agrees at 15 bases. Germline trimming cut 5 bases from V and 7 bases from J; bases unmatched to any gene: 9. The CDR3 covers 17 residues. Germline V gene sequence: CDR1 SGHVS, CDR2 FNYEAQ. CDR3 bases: TGTGCCAGCAGCATACGGACTAGCGGGGGGGCCCTAAATGAGCAGTTCTTC. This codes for CASSIRTSGGALNEQFF.

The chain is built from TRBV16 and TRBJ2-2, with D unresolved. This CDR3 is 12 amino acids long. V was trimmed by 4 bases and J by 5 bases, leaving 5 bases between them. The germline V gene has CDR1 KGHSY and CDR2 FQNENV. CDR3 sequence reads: CASSRWTGELFF. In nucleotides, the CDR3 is TGTGCCAGCAGCCGTTGGACCGGGGAGCTGTTTTTT.

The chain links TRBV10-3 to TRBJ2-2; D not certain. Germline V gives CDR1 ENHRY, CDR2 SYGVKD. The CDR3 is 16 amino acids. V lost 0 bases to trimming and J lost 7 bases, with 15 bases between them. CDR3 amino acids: CAISESRSRTDGELFF. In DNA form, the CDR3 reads TGTGCCATCAGTGAGTCGAGGTCACGCACTGACGGGGAGCTGTTTTTT.

The CDR3 sequence: CASSLVNRGWTQYF. The CDR3 DNA reads as TGTGCCAGCAGCTTAGTCAACAGGGGATGGACGCAGTATTTT. V usage is TRBV7-2 and J usage is TRBJ2-3; 7 nucleotides line up with TRBD1. V lost 1 base, J lost 9 bases, and 7 bases stayed unmatched. The CDR3 contains 14 residues. CDR1 is SGHTA and CDR2 is FQGNSA in the germline V gene.

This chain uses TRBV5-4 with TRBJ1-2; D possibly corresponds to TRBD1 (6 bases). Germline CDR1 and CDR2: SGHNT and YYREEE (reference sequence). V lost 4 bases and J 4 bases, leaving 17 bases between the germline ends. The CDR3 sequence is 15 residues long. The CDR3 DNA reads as TGTGCCAGCAGCGGGGGACAAGCCCTCATCTATGGCTACACCTTC. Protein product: CASSGGQALIYGYTF.

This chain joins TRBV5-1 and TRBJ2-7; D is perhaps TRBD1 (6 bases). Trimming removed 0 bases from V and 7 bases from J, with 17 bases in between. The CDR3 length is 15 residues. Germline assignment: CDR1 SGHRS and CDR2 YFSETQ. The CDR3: CASSLEYRDSQEQYF. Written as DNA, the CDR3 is TGCGCCAGCAGCTTGGAGTACAGGGATTCACAGGAGCAGTACTTC.

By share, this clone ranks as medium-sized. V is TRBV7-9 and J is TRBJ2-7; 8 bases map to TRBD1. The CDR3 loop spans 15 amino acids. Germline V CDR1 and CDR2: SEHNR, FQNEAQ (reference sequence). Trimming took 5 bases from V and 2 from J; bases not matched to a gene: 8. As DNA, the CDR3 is TGTGCCAGCAGCGCCCGGACAGGGACAGCCTACGAGCAGTACTTC. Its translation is CASSARTGTAYEQYF. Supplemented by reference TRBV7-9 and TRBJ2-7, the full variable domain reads DTGVSQNPRHKITKRGQNVTFRCDPISEHNRLYWYRQTLGQGPEFLTYFQNEAQLEKSRLLSDRFSAERPKGSFSTLEIQRTEQGDSAMYLCASSARTGTAYEQYFGPGTRLTVT.

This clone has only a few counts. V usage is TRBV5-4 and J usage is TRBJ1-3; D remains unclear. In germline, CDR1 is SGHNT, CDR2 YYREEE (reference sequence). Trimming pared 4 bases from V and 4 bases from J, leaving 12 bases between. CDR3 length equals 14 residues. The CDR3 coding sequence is TGTGCCAGCAGCCTGGACCTCCAGGGAAACACCATATATTTT. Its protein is CASSLDLQGNTIYF.

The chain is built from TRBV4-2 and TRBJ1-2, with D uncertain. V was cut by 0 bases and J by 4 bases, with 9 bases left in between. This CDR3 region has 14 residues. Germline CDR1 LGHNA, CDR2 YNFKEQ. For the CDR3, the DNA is TGTGCCAGCAGCCAAGAACAAGGATCCTATGGCTACACCTTC. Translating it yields CASSQEQGSYGYTF.

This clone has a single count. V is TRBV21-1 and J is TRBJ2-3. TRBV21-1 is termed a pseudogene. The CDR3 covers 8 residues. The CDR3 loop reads CASRKQYF. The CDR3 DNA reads TGTGCCAGCAGGAAGCAGTATTTT.

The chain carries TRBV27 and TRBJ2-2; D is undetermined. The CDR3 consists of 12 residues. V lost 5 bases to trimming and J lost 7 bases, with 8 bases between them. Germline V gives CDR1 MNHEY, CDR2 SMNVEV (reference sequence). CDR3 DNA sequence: TGTGCCAGCAGTCGATGGGGCGGGGAGCTGTTTTTT. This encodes CASSRWGGELFF.

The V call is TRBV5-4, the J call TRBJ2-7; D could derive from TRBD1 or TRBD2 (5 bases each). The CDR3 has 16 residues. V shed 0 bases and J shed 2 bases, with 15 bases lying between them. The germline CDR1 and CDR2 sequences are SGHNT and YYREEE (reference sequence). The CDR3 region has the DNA TGTGCCAGCAGCTTGGAAGTTGGGACCGTAACCTACGAGCAGTACTTC. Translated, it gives CASSLEVGTVTYEQYF.

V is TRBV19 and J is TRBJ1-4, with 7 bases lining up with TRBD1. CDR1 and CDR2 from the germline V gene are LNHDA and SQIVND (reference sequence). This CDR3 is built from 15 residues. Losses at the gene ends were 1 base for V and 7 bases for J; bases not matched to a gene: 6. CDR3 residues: CASSIGSGTVEKLFF. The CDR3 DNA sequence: TGTGCCAGTAGTATAGGTTCGGGGACAGTTGAAAAACTGTTTTTT.

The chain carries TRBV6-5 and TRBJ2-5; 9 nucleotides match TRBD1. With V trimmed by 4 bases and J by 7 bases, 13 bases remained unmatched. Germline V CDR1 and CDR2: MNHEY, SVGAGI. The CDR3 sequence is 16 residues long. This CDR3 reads CASSSLWGGQGTTQYF. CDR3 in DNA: TGTGCCAGCAGTTCACTGTGGGGAGGACAGGGGACGACCCAGTACTTC.

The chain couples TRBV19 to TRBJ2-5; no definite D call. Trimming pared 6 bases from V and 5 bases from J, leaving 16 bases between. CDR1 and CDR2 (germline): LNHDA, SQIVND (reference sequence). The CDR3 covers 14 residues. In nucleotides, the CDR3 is TGTGCCAGTAGCCCAACTCAGCTTGGGGAGACCCAGTACTTC. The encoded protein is CASSPTQLGETQYF.

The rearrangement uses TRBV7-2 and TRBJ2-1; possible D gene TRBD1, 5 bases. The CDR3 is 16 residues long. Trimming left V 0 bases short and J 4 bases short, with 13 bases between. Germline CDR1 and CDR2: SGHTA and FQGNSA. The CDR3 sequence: CASSLAVDSGYNEQFF. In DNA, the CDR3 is TGTGCCAGCAGCTTAGCGGTAGACTCAGGGTACAATGAGCAGTTCTTC.

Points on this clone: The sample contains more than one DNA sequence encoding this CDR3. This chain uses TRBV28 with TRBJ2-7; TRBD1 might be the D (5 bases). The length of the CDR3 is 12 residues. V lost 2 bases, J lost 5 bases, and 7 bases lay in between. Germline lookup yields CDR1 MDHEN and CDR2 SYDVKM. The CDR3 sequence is CASSLKGHEQYF. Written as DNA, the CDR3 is TGTGCCAGCAGTTTAAAGGGGCACGAGCAGTACTTC. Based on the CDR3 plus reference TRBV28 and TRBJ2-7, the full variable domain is DVKVTQSSRYLVKRTGEKVFLECVQDMDHENMFWYRQDPGLGLRLIYFSYDVKMKEKGDIPEGYSVSREKKERFSLILESASTNQTSMYLCASSLKGHEQYFGPGTRLTVT.

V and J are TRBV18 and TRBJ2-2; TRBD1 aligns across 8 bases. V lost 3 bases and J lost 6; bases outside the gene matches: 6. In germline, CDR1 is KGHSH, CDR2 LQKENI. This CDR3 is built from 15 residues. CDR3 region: CASSPEVDRAGELFF. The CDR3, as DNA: TGTGCCAGCTCACCGGAAGTGGACAGGGCCGGGGAGCTGTTTTTT. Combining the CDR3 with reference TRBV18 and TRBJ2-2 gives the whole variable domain NAGVMQNPRHLVRRRGQEARLRCSPMKGHSHVYWYRQLPEEGLKFMVYLQKENIIDESGMPKERFSAEFPKEGPSILRIQQVVRGDSAAYFCASSPEVDRAGELFFGEGSRLTVL.

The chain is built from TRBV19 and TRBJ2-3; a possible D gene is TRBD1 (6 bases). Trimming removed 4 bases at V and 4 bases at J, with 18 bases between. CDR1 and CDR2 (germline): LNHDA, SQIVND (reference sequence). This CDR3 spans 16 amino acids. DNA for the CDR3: TGTGCCAGTAGTAGGGTCGTTGGCAGGGGTGCAGATACGCAGTATTTT. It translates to CASSRVVGRGADTQYF.

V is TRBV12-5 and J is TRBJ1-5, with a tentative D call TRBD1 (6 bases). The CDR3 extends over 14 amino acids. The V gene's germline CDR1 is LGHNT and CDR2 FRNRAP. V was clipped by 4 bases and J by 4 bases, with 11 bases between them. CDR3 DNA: TGTGCTAGTGGTTCCGGACAGTGGAATCAGCCCCAGCATTTT. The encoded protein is CASGSGQWNQPQHF.

CDR3 residues: CATQRESNQPQHF. CDR3 coding DNA: TGTGCCACCCAAAGGGAGAGCAATCAGCCCCAGCATTTT. The chain recombines TRBV6-1 with TRBJ1-5; D gene unclear. Per germline, CDR1 MNHNS and CDR2 SASEGT. This CDR3 spans 13 amino acids. With 10 bases removed from V and 1 base from J, the gap between germline ends came to 11 bases.

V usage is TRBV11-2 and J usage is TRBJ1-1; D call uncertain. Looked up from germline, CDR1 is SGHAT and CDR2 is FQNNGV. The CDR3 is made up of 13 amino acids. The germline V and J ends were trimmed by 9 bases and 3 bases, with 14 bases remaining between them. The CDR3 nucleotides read TGTGCCAGTTCCGGGCCAGTTCACACTGAAGCTTTCTTT. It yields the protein CASSGPVHTEAFF.